This TCR beta chain appears in the sequencing data of a study of CD8 T cells in Susac syndrome. About 0.5 to 1 ug RNA was reverse transcribed with random hexamers. TCRdb re-called the immunoSEQ multiplex PCR reads with MiXCR, one entry per CDR3 protein. The sample contains about 140,000 distinct CDR3 sequences, roughly 94% of which appear only once. Sequenced input: CD4+ T cells from PBMCs. This TCR derives from a human donor with Susac syndrome.

CDR3 loop: CAARTGTGEGYTF. For the CDR3, the DNA is TGTGCCGCACGTACCGGGACAGGGGAAGGCTACACCTTC. The chain has TRBV6-6 and TRBJ1-2; TRBD1 aligns across 10 bases. Trimming removed 11 bases from V and 8 bases from J; junction bases left unmatched: 11. CDR1 MNHNY and CDR2 SVGAGI come from the germline V gene (reference sequence). The CDR3 is 13 amino acids.